Listed below are T cell receptor beta chains from one sample, sequenced in a study of blood T cell repertoires in COVID-19. TCRdb's copy holds only in-frame clones and misses some; the assay was immunoSEQ multiplex PCR. The sample lists about 210,000 clones; about four fifths were seen once. Sequencing used peripheral blood. The receptors were sampled from a woman in her fifties or sixties with active or convalescent COVID-19. Each CDR3 is given without its conserved first and last residue. The D gene is left open where the match is weak.

V	D	J	CDR3
TRBV2	TRBD1	TRBJ1-6	ASSWDRGGNSPLH
TRBV28	NA	TRBJ1-1	ASSFEIQGPEAF
TRBV19	NA	TRBJ2-7	ASNAGGPYEQY
TRBV21-1	NA	TRBJ1-2	ASSPFGQGIGYT
TRBV28	NA	TRBJ1-2	ASSLTVDYGYT
TRBV7-3	NA	TRBJ2-1	ASSPTSTGLLYNEQF
TRBV30	TRBD2	TRBJ2-3	AWSVAGGLDTQY
TRBV7-6	NA	TRBJ1-5	ASSPQGCQPQH
TRBV5-4	TRBD1	TRBJ2-7	ASGGQGAHHEQY
TRBV5-1	NA	TRBJ2-1	ASSLSGGANEQF
TRBV6-1	NA	TRBJ1-1	ASSEALEGAAEAF
TRBV19	TRBD1	TRBJ1-2	ASGEQGAGYGYT
TRBV4-1	TRBD1	TRBJ1-2	ASSQDRTGTQGAANGYT
TRBV5-1	TRBD1	TRBJ1-1	ANSLVAGGSIEAF
TRBV12-5	NA	TRBJ1-1	ASGSTTDTEAF
TRBV28	NA	TRBJ1-1	ASSRTRGFYRAEAF
TRBV27	NA	TRBJ1-6	ASSPNIRVDNSPLH
TRBV3-1/TRBV3-2	NA	TRBJ1-1	ASSPGGGVPEAF
TRBV7-8	NA	TRBJ1-4	ASSLRGSGGEKLF
TRBV11-2	TRBD2	TRBJ2-5	ASSLGGLAGQETQY
TRBV20-1	NA	TRBJ1-5	SASTGMGQPQH
TRBV2	TRBD1	TRBJ1-2	ASSPGQGSSYGYT
TRBV7-5	NA	TRBJ2-7	VRSQNPWGLGPYEQY
TRBV10-3	TRBD1	TRBJ1-1	AISARTGVQEAF
TRBV5-1	TRBD1	TRBJ1-4	ASSSTGSGNEKLF
TRBV2	NA	TRBJ1-2	ASSGRGLGYT
TRBV7-6	NA	TRBJ2-3	ASSRSGANQGDTQY
TRBV4-1	NA	TRBJ1-1	ASSPPRQASTEAF
TRBV2	NA	TRBJ1-1	ASIQSTPGGTEAF